In this sample, the clone carrying this T cell receptor beta chain turned up a few times. Its matching antigen is unknown. The data stem from a study of CD8 T cells in ankylosing spondylitis. Whole-study results and caveats: Seemingly distinctive of ankylosing spondylitis blood was a TCR beta motif formed by eight highly homologous variants. As reported, disease-linked clones showed significant enrichment in matched ankylosing spondylitis synovial fluid. Certain motif variants had earlier been reported in reactive arthritis synovial fluid and blood.

MiXCR was run by TCRdb on the 5' RACE reads, yielding one entry per CDR3 protein. Counted here are about 350,000 distinct CDR3 sequences, roughly 22% occurring once; the ten biggest clones make up less than 15%. This TCR derives from a male donor with ankylosing spondylitis or in good health (not recorded which). The sequenced sample was blood, either unsorted or a sorted T cell fraction (not recorded which).

The CDR3 loop reads CASSRGLNNEQFF. For the CDR3, the DNA is TGTGCCAGCAGCCGGGGACTGAACAATGAGCAGTTCTTC. This chain joins TRBV3-1 and TRBJ2-1; TRBD2 is a possible D gene (6 bases). The CDR3 totals 13 residues. In germline, CDR1 is LGHDT, CDR2 YNNKEL (reference sequence). V lost 4 bases and J lost 5, with 9 bases in between.